This record looks at one T cell receptor (beta chain) sequence and its context. The data were obtained in a study of blood T cell repertoires in COVID-19. Study at large: The study drew acute and convalescent COVID-19 samples from the United States, Italy and Spain. The analysed material was cDNA or gDNA that came from T cells, B-cell-depleted T cells, or PBMCs.

Original handling: Reference gene primer amplification in the assay estimated nucleated cell counts. Method: immunoSEQ multiplex PCR; TCRdb's copy keeps in-frame clones and lacks some. The DNA was the basis for D and trimming; V, J and clone size are from that table. The table lists under 100,000 clones, 81% of them singletons. Looked up from germline, CDR1 is SEHNR and CDR2 is FQNEAQ (reference sequence). The V gene end was trimmed by 5 bases and the J gene end by 0 bases; junction bases not matched to a gene: 7. The CDR3 has 16 residues. This clonotype was obtained from a human donor in a cohort sampled during active COVID-19. The sequenced sample was peripheral blood. The chain has TRBV7-9 and TRBJ2-3, with 8 bases lining up with TRBD2. The DNA for the CDR3 is TGTGCCAGCAGCCTGAGGACTAGCCGAAGCACAGATACGCAGTATTTT. The encoded protein is CASSLRTSRSTDTQYF.